What follows is one TCR beta chain and its context. This sample was taken from a study of blood T cell repertoires in COVID-19. Profiled with immunoSEQ multiplex PCR; TCRdb holds only in-frame clones, not every one. The profile shows 210,000 or so clones, about 91% of them singletons. The CDR3 consists of 13 residues. Trimming took 7 bases from V and 7 from J; bases not matched to a gene: 4. The germline CDR1 and CDR2 sequences are MNHEY and SMNVEV (reference sequence). The chain employs TRBV27 and TRBJ1-6; 7 nucleotides match TRBD1. Sample: peripheral blood. The receptor was isolated from a man between 18 and 29 years old with active or convalescent COVID-19. CDR3 DNA: TGTGCCAGCAAGGGACAGAGCAATTCACCCCTCCACTTT. Translation gives CASKGQSNSPLHF.